This entry concerns a single TCR beta chain. Its antigen is currently unknown. This sample is drawn from a study of shared clonotypes between healthy human individuals. Study-wide findings and caveats: In having few donors, the study represented limited genetic and exposure-history diversity. Of the naive CD4 clonotypes, approximately 5% were shared across a handful of donors.

The naive CD8 population came from CD45RO-negative cells selected for CCR7, without terminally differentiated effector memory CD45RA+ cells. Assay execution proceeded at the deep level. Original processing notes: As immunoSEQ supplied junction-only sequences (without quality scores), filtering differed. Produced via immunoSEQ multiplex PCR; TCRdb's table is partial and in-frame only. The V and J calls and clone size come from that table; D and trimming were worked out from the DNA. Found here are 1.5 million to 2.5 million clones, approximately 95% of them singletons; the top ten hold 1.2%. The source of this sequence is a man younger than 35 in good health. The sample was naive CD8+ T cells sorted from blood.

CDR3 DNA: TGTGCCAGTACCCCGGGCCCCTGGGTAAGTTCCTACGAGCAGTACTTC. It translates to CASTPGPWVSSYEQYF. The chain links TRBV19 to TRBJ2-7, with unresolved D. The CDR3 length is 16 residues. With 7 bases removed from V and 1 base from J, the gap between germline ends came to 20 bases. CDR1 is LNHDA, CDR2 SQIVND, per germline (reference sequence).